This T cell receptor beta chain was observed in a study of early T cells in non-severe SARS-CoV-2 infection. Study-wide findings and caveats: Comparison of clonotypes with VDJdb favored anti-spike CD8 responses while missing private and CD4 specificities.

This clonotype was observed many times. As yet, its antigen is unknown. The V gene's germline CDR1 is MNHNY and CDR2 SVGAGI (reference sequence). V was clipped by 7 bases and J by 4 bases; unmatched bases: 14. This CDR3 is 17 amino acids long. One entry per CDR3 protein, called by TCRdb with MiXCR from the 5' RACE reads. This table has more than 75,000 distinct CDR3 sequences, roughly 13% appearing once. This receptor was taken from an adult who was a healthcare worker with PCR-confirmed SARS-CoV-2 infection or an uninfected control (not recorded which). This rearrangement joins TRBV6-6 to TRBJ2-1; 9 bases agree with TRBD2. What was sequenced was whole blood. CDR3 nucleotides: TGTGCCAGCACCAACGCCCGACTAGCGGACTTATACAATGAGCAGTTCTTC. Translated: CASTNARLADLYNEQFF.